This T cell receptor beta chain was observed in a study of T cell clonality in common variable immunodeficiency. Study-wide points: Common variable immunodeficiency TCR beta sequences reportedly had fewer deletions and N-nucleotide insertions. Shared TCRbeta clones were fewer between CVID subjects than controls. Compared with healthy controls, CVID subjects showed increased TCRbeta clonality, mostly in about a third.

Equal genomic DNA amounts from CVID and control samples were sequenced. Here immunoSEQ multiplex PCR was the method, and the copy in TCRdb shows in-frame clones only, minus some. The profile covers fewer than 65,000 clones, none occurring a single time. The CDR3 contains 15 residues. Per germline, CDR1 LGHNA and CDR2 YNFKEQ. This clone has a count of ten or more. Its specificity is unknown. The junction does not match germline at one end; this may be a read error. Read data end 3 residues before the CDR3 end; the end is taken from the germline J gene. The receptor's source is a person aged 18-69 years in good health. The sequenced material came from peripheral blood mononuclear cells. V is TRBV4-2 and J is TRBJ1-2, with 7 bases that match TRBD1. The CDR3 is CASSQDRGLAYGYTF. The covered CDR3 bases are TGCGCCAGCAGCCAAGATAGGGGGCTAGCCTATGGC.